The clone carrying this TCR beta chain was picked up many times. Its antigen remains unknown. This specimen belongs to a study of T-cell reconstitution after alpha-beta-depleted transplantation in children. Notes on the study in general: Approximately two months post-transplant, alpha-beta T cells reportedly originated from several hundred expanded graft clones. After transplant, high TCRbeta diversity at day 60 in some patients arose from surviving recipient T cells and thymic progenitors. Newly made T cells mostly supplied T-cell counts and diversity one year after transplant.

The TCRbeta library incorporated unique molecular identifiers. TCRdb recomputed calls from the PCR reads with MiXCR, one row per CDR3 protein. In the table there are more than 120,000 distinct CDR3 sequences, about 8.8% of which are singletons. Germline assignment: CDR1 SGHAT and CDR2 FQNNGV. The CDR3 loop spans 15 amino acids. V gave up 0 bases and J gave up 7 bases, with 13 bases separating them. Sequences were derived from PBMCs, mostly from graft donor cells, sampled 180 days after TCRalphabeta/CD19-depleted stem cell transplant. The chain employs TRBV11-2 and TRBJ2-1, with D perhaps given as TRBD1 or TRBD2 (6 bases each). The TCR sequence derives from a female patient aged 2-9 years who had a stem cell transplant for congenital amegakaryocytic thrombocytopenia, so the T cells may come from the graft donor. CDR3 nucleotide sequence: TGTGCCAGCAGCTTAGATCCCACAGGGAGGAATGAGCAGTTCTTC. It translates to CASSLDPTGRNEQFF.